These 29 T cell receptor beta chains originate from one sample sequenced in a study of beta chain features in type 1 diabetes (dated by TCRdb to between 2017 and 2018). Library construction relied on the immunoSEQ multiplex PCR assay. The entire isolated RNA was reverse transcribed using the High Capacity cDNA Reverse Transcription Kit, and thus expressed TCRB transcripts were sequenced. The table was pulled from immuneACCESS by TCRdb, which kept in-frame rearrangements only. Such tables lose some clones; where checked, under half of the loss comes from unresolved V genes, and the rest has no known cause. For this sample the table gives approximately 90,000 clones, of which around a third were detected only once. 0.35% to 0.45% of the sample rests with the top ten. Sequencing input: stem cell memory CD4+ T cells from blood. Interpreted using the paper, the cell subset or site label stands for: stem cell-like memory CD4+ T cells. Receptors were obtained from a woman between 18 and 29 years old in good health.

The CDR3 loop is CASSLASGDAYEQYF. Here the CDR3 DNA reads TGTGCCAGCAGCTTAGCTAGCGGGGATGCCTACGAGCAGTACTTC. This chain uses TRBV7-2 with TRBJ2-7; 8 bases match TRBD2. The CDR3 contains 15 residues. After removal of 0 bases from V and 2 bases from J, the junction contained 3 bases not matched to a gene. Germline V lookup: CDR1 SGHTA, CDR2 FQGNSA.

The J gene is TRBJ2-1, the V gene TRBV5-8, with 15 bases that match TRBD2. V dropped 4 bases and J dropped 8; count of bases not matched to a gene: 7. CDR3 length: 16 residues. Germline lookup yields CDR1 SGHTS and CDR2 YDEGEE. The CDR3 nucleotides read TGTGCCAGCAGCATCGGACTAGCGGGAGGGCTCTATGAGCAGTTCTTC. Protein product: CASSIGLAGGLYEQFF.

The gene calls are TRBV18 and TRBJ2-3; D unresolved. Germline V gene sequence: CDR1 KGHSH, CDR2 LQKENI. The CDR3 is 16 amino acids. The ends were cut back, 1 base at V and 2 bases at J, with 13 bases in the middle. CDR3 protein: CASSPQPPGVTDTQYF. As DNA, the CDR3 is TGTGCCAGCTCACCACAACCCCCTGGAGTCACAGATACGCAGTATTTT.

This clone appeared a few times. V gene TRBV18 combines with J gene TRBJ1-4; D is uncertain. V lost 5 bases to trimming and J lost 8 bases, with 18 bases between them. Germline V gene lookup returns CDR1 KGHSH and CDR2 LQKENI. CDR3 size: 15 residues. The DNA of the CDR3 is TGTGCCAGCTCAGCGCTCCCGGGGTCAGAGGAAAAACTGTTTTTT. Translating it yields CASSALPGSEEKLFF.

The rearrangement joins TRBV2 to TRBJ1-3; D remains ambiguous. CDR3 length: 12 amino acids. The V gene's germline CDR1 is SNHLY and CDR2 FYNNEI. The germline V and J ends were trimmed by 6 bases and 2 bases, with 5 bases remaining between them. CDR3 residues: CASRYTGNTIYF. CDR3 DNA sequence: TGTGCCAGCAGGTATACTGGAAACACCATATATTTT.

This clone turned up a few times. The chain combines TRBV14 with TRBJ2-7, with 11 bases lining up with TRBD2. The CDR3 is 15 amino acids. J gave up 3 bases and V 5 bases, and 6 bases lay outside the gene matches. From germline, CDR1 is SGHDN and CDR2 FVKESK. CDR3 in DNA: TGTGCCAGCAGCAAACTAGCGGGGGACATCTACGAGCAGTACTTC. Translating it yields CASSKLAGDIYEQYF.

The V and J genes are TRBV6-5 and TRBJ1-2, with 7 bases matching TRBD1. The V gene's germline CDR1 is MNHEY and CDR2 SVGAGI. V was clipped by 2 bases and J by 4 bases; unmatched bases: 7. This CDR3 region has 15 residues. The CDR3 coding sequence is TGTGCCAGCAGTTACACCCTTGGGACAGCCTATGGCTACACCTTC. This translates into CASSYTLGTAYGYTF.

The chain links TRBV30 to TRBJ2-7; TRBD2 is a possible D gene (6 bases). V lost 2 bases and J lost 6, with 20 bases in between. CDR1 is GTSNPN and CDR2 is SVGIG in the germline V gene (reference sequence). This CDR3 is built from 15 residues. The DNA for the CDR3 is TGTGCCTGGAGTCCCCCCGGGGGATTAAATGCCGAGCAGTACTTC. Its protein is CAWSPPGGLNAEQYF.

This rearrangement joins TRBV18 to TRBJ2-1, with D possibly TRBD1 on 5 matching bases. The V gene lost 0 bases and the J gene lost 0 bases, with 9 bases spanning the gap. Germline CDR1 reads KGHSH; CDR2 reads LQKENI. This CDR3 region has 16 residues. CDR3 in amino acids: CASSPPAQVSYNEQFF. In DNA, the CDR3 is TGTGCCAGCTCACCACCGGCACAGGTCTCCTACAATGAGCAGTTCTTC.

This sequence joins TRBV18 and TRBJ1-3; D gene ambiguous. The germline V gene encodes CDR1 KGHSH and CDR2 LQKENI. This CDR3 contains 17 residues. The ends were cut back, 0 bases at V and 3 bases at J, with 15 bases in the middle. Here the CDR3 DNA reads TGTGCCAGCTCACCACCGCGGGATGCATTTTATGGAAACACCATATATTTT. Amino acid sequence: CASSPPRDAFYGNTIYF. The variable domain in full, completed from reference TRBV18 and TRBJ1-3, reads NAGVMQNPRHLVRRRGQEARLRCSPMKGHSHVYWYRQLPEEGLKFMVYLQKENIIDESGMPKERFSAEFPKEGPSILRIQQVVRGDSAAYFCASSPPRDAFYGNTIYFGEGSWLTVV.

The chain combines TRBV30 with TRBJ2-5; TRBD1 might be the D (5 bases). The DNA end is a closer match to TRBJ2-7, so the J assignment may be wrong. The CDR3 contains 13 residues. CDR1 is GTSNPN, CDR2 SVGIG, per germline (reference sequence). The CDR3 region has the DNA TGTGCCTGGGGAAGGGGCCCTTCCTACGAGCAGTACTTC. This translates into CAWGRGPSYEQYF.

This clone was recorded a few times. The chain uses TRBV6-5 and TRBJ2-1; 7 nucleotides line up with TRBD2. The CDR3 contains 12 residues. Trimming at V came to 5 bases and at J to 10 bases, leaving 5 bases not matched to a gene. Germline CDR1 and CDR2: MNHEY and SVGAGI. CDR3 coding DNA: TGTGCCAGCAGTGGGACTACATTAGAGCAGTTCTTC. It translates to CASSGTTLEQFF.

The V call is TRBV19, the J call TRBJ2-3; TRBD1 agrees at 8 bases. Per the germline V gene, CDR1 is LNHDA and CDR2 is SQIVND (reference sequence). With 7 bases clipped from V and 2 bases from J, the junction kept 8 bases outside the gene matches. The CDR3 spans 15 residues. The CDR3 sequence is CASTPQGAYTDTQYF. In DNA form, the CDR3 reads TGTGCCAGTACCCCCCAGGGGGCCTACACAGATACGCAGTATTTT.

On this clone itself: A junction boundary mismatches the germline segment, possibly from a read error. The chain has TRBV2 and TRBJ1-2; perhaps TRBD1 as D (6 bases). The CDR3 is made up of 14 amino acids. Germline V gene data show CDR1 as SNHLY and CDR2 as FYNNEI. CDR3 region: CASTEMRAGDGYTF. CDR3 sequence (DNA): TGTGCCAGCACTGAAATGAGGGCAGGGGATGGCTACACCTTC.

The CDR3 coding sequence is TGTGCCACCACCCCTTTAGCGGGGGGTCTGAACACCGGGGAGCTGTTTTTT. Translation gives CATTPLAGGLNTGELFF. The chain employs TRBV7-6 and TRBJ2-2, with 10 bases identical to TRBD2. The J segment lost 1 base and the V segment lost 10 bases, leaving 12 bases of the junction unmatched. This CDR3 has 17 amino acids. CDR1 SGHVS and CDR2 FNYEAQ come from the germline V gene.

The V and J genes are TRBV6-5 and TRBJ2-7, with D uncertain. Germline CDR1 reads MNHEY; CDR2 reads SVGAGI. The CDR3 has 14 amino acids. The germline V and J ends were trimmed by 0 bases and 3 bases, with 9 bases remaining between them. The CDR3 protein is CASSYSIQNYEQYF. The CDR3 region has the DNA TGTGCCAGCAGTTACTCGATACAGAACTACGAGCAGTACTTC.

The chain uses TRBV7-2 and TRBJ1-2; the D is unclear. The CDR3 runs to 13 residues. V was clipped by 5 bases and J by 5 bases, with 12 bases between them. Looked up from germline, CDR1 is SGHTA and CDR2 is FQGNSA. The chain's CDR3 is CASSHFEGYGYTF. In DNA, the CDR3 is TGTGCCAGCAGCCATTTCGAGGGTTATGGCTACACCTTC.

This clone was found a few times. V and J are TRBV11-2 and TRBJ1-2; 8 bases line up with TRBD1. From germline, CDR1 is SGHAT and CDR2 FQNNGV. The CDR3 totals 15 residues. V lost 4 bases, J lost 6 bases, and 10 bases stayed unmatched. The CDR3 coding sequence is TGTGCCAGCAGCTCCGTTATCAGGGGGCGGAATGGCTACACCTTC. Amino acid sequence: CASSSVIRGRNGYTF.

CDR3 nucleotides: TGCGCCAGCAGCCAAGATCTCCCTAGCGGGGGGAACACCGGGGAGCTGTTTTTT. It translates to CASSQDLPSGGNTGELFF. This chain connects TRBV4-3 to TRBJ2-2; TRBD2 matches 10 bases. There are 18 residues in the CDR3. Germline V gene sequence: CDR1 LGHNA, CDR2 YSLEER. The V and J ends lost 0 bases and 1 base, in that order; junction bases with no gene match: 5.

Here the CDR3 DNA reads TGTGCCTGGAGTTCACAAGAAAAACTGTTTTTT. Encoded protein: CAWSSQEKLFF. This chain uses TRBV30 with TRBJ1-4, with no clear D. Germline lookup yields CDR1 GTSNPN and CDR2 SVGIG (reference sequence). Trimming stripped 2 bases from V and 8 bases from J, with 6 bases between. The CDR3 extends over 11 amino acids.

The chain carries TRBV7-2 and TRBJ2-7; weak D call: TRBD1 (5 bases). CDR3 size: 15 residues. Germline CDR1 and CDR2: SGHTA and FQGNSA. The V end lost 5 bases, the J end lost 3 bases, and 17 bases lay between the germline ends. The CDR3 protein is CASSVRVSLGYEQYF. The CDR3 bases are TGTGCCAGCAGCGTCAGGGTTTCCCTAGGCTACGAGCAGTACTTC.

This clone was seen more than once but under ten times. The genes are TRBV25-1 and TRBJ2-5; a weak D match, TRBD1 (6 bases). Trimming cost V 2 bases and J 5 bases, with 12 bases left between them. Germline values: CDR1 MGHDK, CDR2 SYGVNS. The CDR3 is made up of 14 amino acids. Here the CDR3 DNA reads TGTGCCAGCAGTGAAGCAGGGGCTATGGAGACCCAGTACTTC. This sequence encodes CASSEAGAMETQYF.

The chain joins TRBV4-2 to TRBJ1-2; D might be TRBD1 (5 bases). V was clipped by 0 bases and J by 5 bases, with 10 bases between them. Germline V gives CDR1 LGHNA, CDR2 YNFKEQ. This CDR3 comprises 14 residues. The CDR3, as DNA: TGTGCCAGCAGCCAAGATTCGACAGTATATGGCTACACCTTC. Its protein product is CASSQDSTVYGYTF.

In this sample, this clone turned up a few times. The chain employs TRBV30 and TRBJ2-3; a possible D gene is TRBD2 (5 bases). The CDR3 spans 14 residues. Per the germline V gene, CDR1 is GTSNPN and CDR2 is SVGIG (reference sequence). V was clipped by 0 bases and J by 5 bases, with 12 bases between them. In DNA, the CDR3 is TGTGCCTGGAGTGTTGCCAGCGGAAGAGATACGCAGTATTTT. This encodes CAWSVASGRDTQYF.

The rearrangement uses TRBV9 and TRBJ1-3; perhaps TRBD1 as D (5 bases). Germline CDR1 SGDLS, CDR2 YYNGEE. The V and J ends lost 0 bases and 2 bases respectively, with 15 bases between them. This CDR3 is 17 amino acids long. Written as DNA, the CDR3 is TGTGCCAGCAGCGTAGTTTTCAGGGCAAGGGCTGGAAACACCATATATTTT. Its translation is CASSVVFRARAGNTIYF.

The CDR3 region is CSESRGREAFF. The DNA for the CDR3 is TGCAGCGAGTCCAGGGGCCGTGAAGCTTTCTTT. The chain employs TRBV29-1 and TRBJ1-1; D may be TRBD1 (6 bases). V lost 7 bases to trimming and J lost 7 bases, with 13 bases between them. The CDR3 runs 11 residues. The V gene's germline CDR1 is SQVTM and CDR2 ANQGSEA.

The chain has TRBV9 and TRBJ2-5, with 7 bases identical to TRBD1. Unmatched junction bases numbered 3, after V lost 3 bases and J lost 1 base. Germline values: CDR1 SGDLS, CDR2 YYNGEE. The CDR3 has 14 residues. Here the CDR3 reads CASSAWTGQETQYF. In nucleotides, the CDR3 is TGTGCCAGCAGCGCGTGGACAGGCCAAGAGACCCAGTACTTC.

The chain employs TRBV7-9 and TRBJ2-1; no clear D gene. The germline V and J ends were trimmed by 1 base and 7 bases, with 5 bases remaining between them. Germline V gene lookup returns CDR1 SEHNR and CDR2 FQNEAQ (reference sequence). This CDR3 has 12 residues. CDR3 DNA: TGTGCCAGCAGCTTAGACTGGAATGAGCAGTTCTTC. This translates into CASSLDWNEQFF. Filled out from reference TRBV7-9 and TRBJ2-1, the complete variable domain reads DTGVSQNPRHKITKRGQNVTFRCDPISEHNRLYWYRQTLGQGPEFLTYFQNEAQLEKSRLLSDRFSAERPKGSFSTLEIQRTEQGDSAMYLCASSLDWNEQFFGPGTRLTVL.

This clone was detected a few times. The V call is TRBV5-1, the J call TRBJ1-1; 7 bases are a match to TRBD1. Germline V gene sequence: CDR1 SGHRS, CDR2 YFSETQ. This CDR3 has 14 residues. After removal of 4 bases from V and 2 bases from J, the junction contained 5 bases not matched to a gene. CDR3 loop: CASSKGTVNTEAFF. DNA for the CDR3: TGCGCCAGCAGCAAAGGGACAGTTAACACTGAAGCTTTCTTT.